A single sample gave rise to the 8 T cell receptor beta chains below, sequenced in a study of T cells in tuberculosis. The time point is: new active TB diagnosis, blood taken before or within 7 days of starting treatment. Clones were read by immunoSEQ multiplex PCR, and TCRdb kept only the in-frame ones, dropping some. The sample lists over 30,000 clones, about 90% occurring once. The material sequenced was PBMCs, taken at tuberculosis diagnosis. These receptors were obtained from an adult with tuberculosis.

The chain carries TRBV4-2 and TRBJ2-1, with 9 bases fitting TRBD2. Losses at the gene ends were 0 bases for V and 8 bases for J; bases not matched to a gene: 11. The CDR3 sequence is 17 residues long. CDR1 and CDR2 from the germline V gene are LGHNA and YNFKEQ. The CDR3 DNA reads TGTGCCAGCAGCCAAGATCCGGCGGGGGGGGAAGGTGATGAGCAGTTCTTC. It is translated as CASSQDPAGGEGDEQFF.

This chain links TRBV28 with TRBJ1-3, with D uncertain. This CDR3 has 12 residues. V lost 5 bases, J lost 4 bases, and 6 bases lay in between. Germline V CDR1 and CDR2: MDHEN, SYDVKM. CDR3 protein: CASSRGGNTIYF. The CDR3 coding sequence is TGTGCCAGCAGTCGCGGGGGAAACACCATATATTTT.

This clone was seen once. This chain uses TRBV30 with TRBJ2-5, with 10 nucleotides matching TRBD2. The CDR3 covers 14 residues. Trimming took 1 base from V and 6 from J; bases not matched to a gene: 5. The germline gives CDR1 GTSNPN, CDR2 SVGIG (reference sequence). The CDR3, as DNA: TGTGCCTGGAGTGAAGCGGGGGGGCAGCAGACCCAGTACTTC. It translates to CAWSEAGGQQTQYF.

The V and J genes are TRBV28 and TRBJ1-1; D perhaps matches TRBD1 (6 bases). There are 17 residues in the CDR3. V lost 2 bases and J 4 bases, leaving 20 bases between the germline ends. Looked up from germline, CDR1 is MDHEN and CDR2 is SYDVKM. This chain's CDR3 is CASSLPGVNREGTEAFF. Written as DNA, the CDR3 is TGTGCCAGCAGTTTACCAGGGGTGAATCGGGAGGGCACTGAAGCTTTCTTT. Combining the CDR3 with reference TRBV28 and TRBJ1-1 gives the whole variable domain DVKVTQSSRYLVKRTGEKVFLECVQDMDHENMFWYRQDPGLGLRLIYFSYDVKMKEKGDIPEGYSVSREKKERFSLILESASTNQTSMYLCASSLPGVNREGTEAFFGQGTRLTVV.

The V call is TRBV5-6, the J call TRBJ1-4, with 7 bases matching TRBD1. The CDR3 covers 16 residues. Germline trimming cut 2 bases from V and 2 bases from J; bases unmatched to any gene: 6. Germline CDR1 SGHDT, CDR2 YYEEEE. The chain's CDR3 is CASSLTGAETNEKLFF. Here the CDR3 DNA reads TGTGCCAGCAGCTTAACAGGGGCCGAGACTAATGAAAAACTGTTTTTT.

This clone was observed a single time. The chain is built from TRBV30 and TRBJ1-1; the D is unclear. Germline-derived CDR1 and CDR2 are GTSNPN and SVGIG (reference sequence). The CDR3 length is 13 residues. Trimming removed 1 base at V and 1 base at J, with 7 bases between. For the CDR3, the DNA is TGTGCCTGGAGTGGGGCTTCGAACACTGAAGCTTTCTTT. Translation gives CAWSGASNTEAFF.

The rearrangement links TRBV10-3 to TRBJ1-3, with 11 bases lining up with TRBD1. V lost 7 bases and J lost 2; bases outside the gene matches: 1. Germline V gene lookup returns CDR1 ENHRY and CDR2 SYGVKD. The CDR3 has 14 amino acids. The DNA for the CDR3 is TGTGCCATCAAGGGACAGGGGGCTGGAAACACCATATATTTT. This encodes CAIKGQGAGNTIYF.

V gene TRBV18 combines with J gene TRBJ2-7, with 7 positions matching TRBD1. The CDR3 spans 15 residues. The germline V gene has CDR1 KGHSH and CDR2 LQKENI. Germline trimming cut 4 bases from V and 6 bases from J; bases unmatched to any gene: 12. The CDR3 sequence: CASSRGQGVDGEQYF. The CDR3 DNA sequence: TGTGCCAGCTCACGCGGCCAGGGGGTCGATGGCGAGCAGTACTTC.